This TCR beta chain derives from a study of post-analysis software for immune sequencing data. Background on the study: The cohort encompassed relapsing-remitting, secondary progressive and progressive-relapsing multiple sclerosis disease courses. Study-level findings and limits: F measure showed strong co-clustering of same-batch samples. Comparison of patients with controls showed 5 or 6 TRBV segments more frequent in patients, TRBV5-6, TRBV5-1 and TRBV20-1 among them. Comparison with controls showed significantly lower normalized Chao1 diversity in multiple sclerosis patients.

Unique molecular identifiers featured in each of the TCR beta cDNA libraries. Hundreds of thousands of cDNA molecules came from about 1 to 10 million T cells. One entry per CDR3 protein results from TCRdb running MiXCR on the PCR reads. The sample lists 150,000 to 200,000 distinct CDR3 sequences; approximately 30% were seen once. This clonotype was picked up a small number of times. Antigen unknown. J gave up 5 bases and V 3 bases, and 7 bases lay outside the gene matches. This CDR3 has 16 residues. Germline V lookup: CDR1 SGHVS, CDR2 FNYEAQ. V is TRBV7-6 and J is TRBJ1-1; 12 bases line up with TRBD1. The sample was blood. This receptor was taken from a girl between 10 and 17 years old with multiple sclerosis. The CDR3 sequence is CASSFRDRGHGTEAFF. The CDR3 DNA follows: TGTGCCAGCAGCTTCCGGGACAGGGGGCATGGGACTGAAGCTTTCTTT.